One sample yielded the 13 T cell receptor beta chains listed below, sequenced in a study of cytomegalovirus exposure and HLA in healthy donors. This PCR relied on a set of 60 Vbeta primers and 13 Jbeta primers. Sequencing was performed with immunoSEQ multiplex PCR; in TCRdb, only in-frame clones are kept and a portion is missing. The sample records roughly 150,000 clones, about 80% being singletons. The specimen was PBMCs. Receptors were obtained from a man aged 35 to 55 in good health and CMV-seronegative.

This rearrangement joins TRBV5-1 to TRBJ2-3; TRBD2 aligns across 16 bases. The length of the CDR3 is 23 residues. CDR1 SGHRS and CDR2 YFSETQ come from the germline V gene. Germline trimming cut 0 bases from V and 1 base from J; bases unmatched to any gene: 17. CDR3 loop: CASSLVPPGLAGGPARRTDTQYF. CDR3 nucleotide sequence: TGCGCCAGCAGCTTGGTGCCGCCGGGACTAGCGGGAGGGCCCGCCCGGCGCACAGATACGCAGTATTTT. Drawing the rest from reference TRBV5-1 and TRBJ2-3, the complete variable domain is KAGVTQTPRYLIKTRGQQVTLSCSPISGHRSVSWYQQTPGQGLQFLFEYFSETQRNKGNFPGRFSGRQFSNSRSEMNVSTLELGDSALYLCASSLVPPGLAGGPARRTDTQYFGPGTRLTVL.

V usage is TRBV5-1 and J usage is TRBJ2-3; 12 positions match TRBD2. CDR3 length: 18 residues. With 1 base clipped from V and 3 bases from J, the junction kept 9 bases outside the gene matches. Germline assignment: CDR1 SGHRS and CDR2 YFSETQ. The CDR3 region is CASSLPLAGGPGTDTQYF. The CDR3 DNA sequence: TGCGCCAGCAGCTTGCCCCTAGCGGGAGGGCCCGGGACAGATACGCAGTATTTT.

The V call is TRBV7-7, the J call TRBJ2-1; 10 bases line up with TRBD1. This CDR3 region has 15 residues. J was trimmed by 9 bases and V by 5 bases; bases with no gene match: 10. CDR1 and CDR2 (germline): SSHAT, FNYEAQ (reference sequence). The CDR3 here is CASSRDRGRAGEQFF. The CDR3, as DNA: TGTGCCAGCAGCCGAGACAGGGGGCGGGCAGGTGAGCAGTTCTTC.

This sequence joins TRBV18 and TRBJ2-1; 13 bases are a match to TRBD2. The length of the CDR3 is 16 residues. CDR1 is KGHSH, CDR2 LQKENI, per germline. Trimming removed 5 bases from V and 4 bases from J; junction bases left unmatched: 5. CDR3 loop: CASSIGTSGTYNEQFF. DNA for the CDR3: TGTGCCAGCTCAATAGGGACTAGCGGGACATACAATGAGCAGTTCTTC.

This clone was detected a few times. CDR3 in DNA: TGTGCCACCAGCGGGGGCAGGGACTATGGCTACACCTTC. Encoded protein: CATSGGRDYGYTF. The rearrangement links TRBV15 to TRBJ1-2; maybe TRBD1 (6 bases). Germline loops: CDR1 LNHNV, CDR2 YYDKDF (reference sequence). The CDR3 sequence is 13 residues long. Trimming removed 5 bases at V and 3 bases at J, with 10 bases between.

The chain combines TRBV5-1 with TRBJ2-1; D not certain. The CDR3 extends over 15 amino acids. The V and J ends lost 0 bases and 8 bases respectively, with 15 bases between them. CDR1 is SGHRS and CDR2 is YFSETQ in the germline V gene. This chain's CDR3 is CASSLAGSVAYEQFF. CDR3 sequence (DNA): TGCGCCAGCAGCTTGGCCGGGTCGGTAGCTTATGAGCAGTTCTTC.

This rearrangement joins TRBV19 to TRBJ1-1; a weak D match, TRBD1 (6 bases). The CDR3 is 17 residues long. From germline, CDR1 is LNHDA and CDR2 SQIVND (reference sequence). Trimming left V 7 bases short and J 4 bases short, with 25 bases between. The CDR3 bases are TGTGCCAGTACCTCATTTGGCCCGAACAGGGAGTTCACTGAAGCTTTCTTT. Its protein is CASTSFGPNREFTEAFF.

V and J are TRBV11-3 and TRBJ2-2; the match to TRBD2 covers 7 bases. Trimming at V came to 8 bases and at J to 4 bases, leaving 7 bases not matched to a gene. The CDR3 runs 14 residues. In germline, CDR1 is SGHNT, CDR2 YENEEA. The CDR3 region has the DNA TGTGCCAGCTCTGGGAGGGATTTCACCGGGGAGCTGTTTTTT. This encodes CASSGRDFTGELFF.

The V gene is TRBV7-8, the J gene TRBJ2-1; 8 bases map to TRBD2. Trimming cost V 0 bases and J 8 bases; bases outside gene matches: 9. The CDR3 is 16 amino acids. Germline CDR1 and CDR2: SGHVS and FQNEAQ. The CDR3 DNA is TGTGCCAGCAGCTTAGCCCTGGTAAGAGCGGGAGATGAGCAGTTCTTC. It is translated as CASSLALVRAGDEQFF.

The chain has TRBV18 and TRBJ2-2; D ambiguous. V lost 1 base and J 2 bases, leaving 5 bases between the germline ends. Germline loops: CDR1 KGHSH, CDR2 LQKENI. This CDR3 is 14 amino acids long. CDR3: CASSPLANTGELFF. As DNA, the CDR3 is TGTGCCAGCTCACCACTAGCCAACACCGGGGAGCTGTTTTTT.

This clone was seen a few times. The chain uses TRBV7-6 and TRBJ1-3; no definite D call. This CDR3 contains 16 residues. Germline assignment: CDR1 SGHVS and CDR2 FNYEAQ. V was cut by 5 bases and J by 2 bases, with 16 bases left in between. CDR3 DNA sequence: TGTGCCAGCAGCCCCTTTCGAGGGCAGGCTGGAAACACCATATATTTT. Its protein is CASSPFRGQAGNTIYF. Based on the CDR3 plus reference TRBV7-6 and TRBJ1-3, the full variable domain is GAGVSQSPRYKVTKRGQDVALRCDPISGHVSLYWYRQALGQGPEFLTYFNYEAQQDKSGLPNDRFSAERPEGSISTLTIQRTEQRDSAMYRCASSPFRGQAGNTIYFGEGSWLTVV.

The V call is TRBV28, the J call TRBJ1-2; D call uncertain. CDR3 length equals 13 residues. Germline CDR1 is MDHEN and CDR2 is SYDVKM. V shed 3 bases and J shed 7 bases, with 12 bases lying between them. In DNA, the CDR3 is TGTGCCAGCAGTTTCCCAACAAATGGTGGCTACACCTTC. Protein sequence: CASSFPTNGGYTF.

This clone was detected only a few times. V usage is TRBV27 and J usage is TRBJ2-1; D is unclear. Trimming stripped 3 bases from V and 5 bases from J, with 5 bases between. Germline V lookup: CDR1 MNHEY, CDR2 SMNVEV (reference sequence). This CDR3 has 12 amino acids. This CDR3 reads CASSLLNNEQFF. The DNA for the CDR3 is TGTGCCAGCAGTTTGTTAAACAATGAGCAGTTCTTC.